This record covers a single T cell receptor beta chain. No antigen is known for it. Investigators divided CD4+ cells into CD45RA+ naive and CD45RA-negative memory subsets. V was cut by 5 bases and J by 5 bases, with 14 bases left in between. The CDR3 sequence is 13 residues long. Germline V gives CDR1 SGHRS, CDR2 YFSETQ. The record originates from a study of shared clonotypes between healthy human individuals. Clones were read by immunoSEQ multiplex PCR, and TCRdb kept only the in-frame ones, dropping some. The sample holds 2 million to 2.5 million clones, roughly 93% seen once. The study, taken as a whole, reports: A generally larger estimated richness was seen in naive subsets than in memory subsets. A reduction in generation probabilities was seen for non-shared clonotypes relative to those shared by all four donors.

The clonotype originates from a man younger than 30 in good health. Some clones in this sample may be carry-over from other donors' samples. The sample was naive CD4+ T cells from PBMCs. The sample's subset: CD45RA+ positively selected. The genes are TRBV5-1 and TRBJ2-7; D not resolved. As DNA, the CDR3 is TGCGCCAGCAGTGGGCCCCGCGAGGACGAGCAGTACTTC. Its translation: CASSGPREDEQYF.